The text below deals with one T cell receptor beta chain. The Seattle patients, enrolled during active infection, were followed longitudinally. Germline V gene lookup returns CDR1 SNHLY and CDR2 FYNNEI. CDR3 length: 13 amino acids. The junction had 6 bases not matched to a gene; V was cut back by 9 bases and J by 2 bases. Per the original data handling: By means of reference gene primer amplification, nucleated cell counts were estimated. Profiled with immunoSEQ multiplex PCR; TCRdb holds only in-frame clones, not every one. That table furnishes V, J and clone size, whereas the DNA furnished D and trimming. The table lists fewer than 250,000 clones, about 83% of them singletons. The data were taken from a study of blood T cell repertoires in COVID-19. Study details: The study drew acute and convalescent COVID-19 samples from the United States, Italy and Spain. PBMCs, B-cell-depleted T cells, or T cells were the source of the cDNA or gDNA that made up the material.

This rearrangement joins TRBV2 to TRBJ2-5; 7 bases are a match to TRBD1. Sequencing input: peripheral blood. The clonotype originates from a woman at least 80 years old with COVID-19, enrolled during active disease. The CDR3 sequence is CASRDSRQETQYF. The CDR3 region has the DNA TGTGCCAGTAGGGACAGCCGACAAGAGACCCAGTACTTC.